The next 10 T cell receptor beta chains were all read from a single sample in a study of blood T cells in healthy people across ages. A second PCR, run for roughly 7 to 11 cycles, used a sample-barcoded 5' primer plus a J-beta primer mix. MiXCR was run by TCRdb on the 5' RACE reads, yielding one entry per CDR3 protein. The data show around 940,000 distinct CDR3 sequences, with roughly 50% seen just once and about 22% held by the top ten. Sequencing used blood. These TCRs come from a woman aged 55-69 years in good health.

The sample holds many counts of this clonotype. This sequence joins TRBV29-1 and TRBJ2-5; no clear D gene. CDR3 length: 13 residues. Germline V gene lookup returns CDR1 SQVTM and CDR2 ANQGSEA. The germline V and J ends were trimmed by 4 bases and 1 base, with 10 bases remaining between them. The CDR3 loop is CSVVPTIQETQYF. CDR3 sequence (DNA): TGCAGCGTTGTACCGACAATCCAAGAGACCCAGTACTTC.

This clonotype was found a few times. The chain uses TRBV20-1 and TRBJ2-7, with 7 nucleotides matching TRBD2. Matching the DNA end better, TRBJ2-4 makes the J call doubtful. This CDR3 contains 13 residues. The V gene's germline CDR1 is DFQATT and CDR2 SNEGSKA (reference sequence). The CDR3 DNA sequence: TGCAGTGCTCCGCTAGCGGAGAGGGGCATTCAGTACTTC. Amino acid sequence: CSAPLAERGIQYF.

V usage is TRBV20-1 and J usage is TRBJ2-3; D might be TRBD1 (5 bases). This CDR3 is built from 13 residues. The V end was cut by 3 bases, the J end by 2 bases, with 9 bases between. Germline V gives CDR1 DFQATT, CDR2 SNEGSKA (reference sequence). The CDR3 nucleotides read TGCAGTGCTAGGGACACAACCACAGATACGCAGTATTTT. This translates into CSARDTTTDTQYF.

The chain uses TRBV7-9 and TRBJ1-2; D gene ambiguous. Germline assignment: CDR1 SEHNR and CDR2 FQNEAQ (reference sequence). CDR3 size: 15 residues. V dropped 2 bases and J dropped 4 bases, with 14 bases sitting between them. The CDR3 spells CASSLSVGIGYGYTF. In nucleotides, the CDR3 is TGTGCCAGCAGCTTATCTGTCGGCATCGGCTATGGCTACACCTTC.

This chain links TRBV12-3 or TRBV12-4 with TRBJ2-7, with a possible D match to TRBD2 (6 bases). The closer fit of TRBJ2-5 to the DNA end suggests the J call may be wrong. This CDR3 has 15 residues. The CDR3 here is CASSLGDGEAETQYF. The CDR3 DNA sequence: TGTGCCAGCAGTTTAGGGGACGGGGAGGCTGAGACCCAGTACTTC.

There are a few counts of this clonotype. The chain is built from TRBV7-2 and TRBJ2-7; D is perhaps TRBD2 (5 bases). With 3 bases removed from V and 3 bases from J, the gap between germline ends came to 18 bases. Germline CDR1 reads SGHTA; CDR2 reads FQGNSA. This CDR3 has 16 residues. The CDR3 region is CASSFSSSQPNYEQYF. The CDR3 DNA reads TGTGCCAGCAGCTTCTCGTCTAGCCAGCCCAACTACGAGCAGTACTTC.

The chain joins TRBV11-2 to TRBJ2-3; a possible D gene is TRBD1 (5 bases). CDR3 length equals 16 residues. Germline values: CDR1 SGHAT, CDR2 FQNNGV. Trimming removed 6 bases from V and 2 bases from J, with 18 bases in between. The CDR3: CASRQPLQGSTDTQYF. The DNA for the CDR3 is TGTGCCAGCAGGCAACCCCTTCAGGGCTCCACAGATACGCAGTATTTT.

Only a few counts were recorded for this clonotype. J is TRBJ2-4 and V is TRBV29-1; possibly TRBD1 for D (5 bases). The CDR3 is made up of 13 amino acids. V lost 4 bases and J 0 bases, leaving 7 bases between the germline ends. Germline loops: CDR1 SQVTM, CDR2 ANQGSEA. The CDR3, as DNA: TGCAGCGTTGGGACAACAGCCAAAAACATTCAGTACTTC. Residues: CSVGTTAKNIQYF.

This clonotype was counted between two and nine times. The gene calls are TRBV7-9 and TRBJ2-2; D not resolved. The CDR3 spans 14 residues. Per germline, CDR1 SEHNR and CDR2 FQNEAQ (reference sequence). V was cut by 4 bases and J by 5 bases, with 11 bases left in between. CDR3 amino acids: CASSSSLVTGELFF. Written as DNA, the CDR3 is TGTGCCAGCAGCTCGTCGTTGGTTACCGGGGAGCTGTTTTTT.

This clonotype was seen a handful of times. The V and J genes are TRBV27 and TRBJ1-2; possibly TRBD1 for D (5 bases). The V end lost 5 bases, the J end lost 6 bases, and 13 bases lay between the germline ends. This CDR3 has 13 residues. Germline-derived CDR1 and CDR2 are MNHEY and SMNVEV (reference sequence). The CDR3 sequence is CASSTREDDGYTF. In DNA, the CDR3 is TGTGCCAGCAGTACCAGGGAAGACGATGGCTACACCTTC.